What follows describes a single T cell receptor (beta chain). In the study's own analysis: How many nucleated cells were present was estimated from reference gene primer amplification. Generated by immunoSEQ multiplex PCR, the TCRdb table keeps only in-frame clones and is missing some. That table gives V, J and clone size, and the DNA gave D and trimming. Among about 140,000 clones listed, approximately 88% were seen once. This CDR3 spans 12 amino acids. V dropped 2 bases and J dropped 4 bases, with 6 bases sitting between them. Germline V gene lookup returns CDR1 SEHNR and CDR2 FQNEAQ (reference sequence). The record originates from a study of blood T cell repertoires in COVID-19. Study background: Acute and convalescent COVID-19 samples came from the United States, Italy and Spain.

This clonotype originated in a woman in her forties or fifties with acute or convalescent COVID-19. The sequencing sample was made of peripheral blood. V usage is TRBV7-9 and J usage is TRBJ2-7; D call uncertain. CDR3 region: CASSLNEYEQYF. For the CDR3, the DNA is TGTGCCAGCAGCTTAAACGAGTACGAGCAGTACTTC.